A selection of T cell receptor beta chains follows, all from one sample in a study of naive and memory T cell subsets. TCRdb re-called the UMI-ligation and nested PCR reads with MiXCR, one entry per CDR3 protein. The sample has tens of thousands of distinct CDR3 sequences; approximately 14% are singletons. The source material was central memory CD4+ T cells from blood. The receptors originated from a human donor in good health. The CDR3 runs from the conserved cysteine through the conserved F or W. A D gene is named only where the DNA matches it firmly. Clone size is stated in some rows and not others, as once, few, many or a class when expanded.

D | size | J | V | length | CDR3 | DNA
TRBD2 | many | TRBJ2-7 | TRBV10-2 | 14 | CASTRTSGTHEQYF | TGCGCCAGCACAAGGACTAGCGGGACTCACGAGCAGTACTTC
TRBD1 | few | TRBJ2-1 | TRBV6-1 | 15 | CASSFRTGIDNEQFF | TGTGCCAGCAGTTTTAGGACAGGGATCGACAATGAGCAGTTCTTC
TRBD2 | few | TRBJ2-1 | TRBV20-1 | 13 | CRPGLAGVNEQFF | TGCAGGCCGGGACTAGCGGGAGTCAATGAGCAGTTCTTC
NA | many | TRBJ2-4 | TRBV4-3 | 14 | CASSAERGRSIQYF | TGCGCCAGCAGCGCCGAGAGGGGCCGAAGCATTCAGTACTTC
TRBD2 | many | TRBJ2-3 | TRBV6-1 | 16 | CASSGTGLGNTDTQYF | TGTGCCAGCAGTGGGACCGGACTAGGCAATACAGATACGCAGTATTTT
NA | few | TRBJ2-2 | TRBV29-1 | 14 | CSALPLIDGGELFF | TGCAGCGCCCTACCACTGATTGACGGCGGGGAGCTGTTTTTT
NA | NA | TRBJ2-7 | TRBV28 | 14 | CASSGRPGPYEQYF | TGTGCCAGTTCGGGACGCCCGGGCCCCTACGAGCAGTACTTC
NA | NA | TRBJ2-5 | TRBV29-1 | 12 | CSVESQQETQYF | TGCAGCGTTGAATCACAGCAAGAGACCCAGTACTTC
NA | medium-sized | TRBJ1-2 | TRBV20-1 | 11 | CSARYSYGYTF | TGCAGTGCTAGATACAGCTATGGCTACACCTTC
NA | few | TRBJ2-1 | TRBV20-1 | 10 | CSAAKNEQFF | TGCAGTGCTGCCAAAAATGAGCAGTTCTTC
NA | few | TRBJ2-3 | TRBV7-3 | 14 | CASSFSTAYDTQYF | TGTGCCAGCAGCTTCTCGACGGCATACGATACGCAGTATTTT
NA | NA | TRBJ2-1 | TRBV7-2 | 15 | CASSLGLTRYNEQFF | TGTGCCAGCAGCTTAGGGTTGACACGTTACAATGAGCAGTTCTTC
TRBD2 | few | TRBJ2-5 | TRBV6-2/TRBV6-3 | 18 | CASSYSIEAGARQETQYF | TGTGCCAGCAGTTACTCGATCGAAGCGGGAGCTCGCCAAGAGACCCAGTACTTC
NA | NA | TRBJ1-2 | TRBV28 | 18 | CASSLLTARDGKAYGYTF | TGTGCCAGCAGTTTACTTACTGCCCGGGACGGAAAAGCCTATGGCTACACCTTC
NA | few | TRBJ1-2 | TRBV20-1 | 13 | CSARDQAGTGYTF | TGCAGTGCTAGAGATCAAGCAGGGACTGGCTACACCTTC
NA | many | TRBJ2-5 | TRBV11-2 | 13 | CASSREIQETQYF | TGTGCCAGCAGTCGGGAGATCCAAGAGACCCAGTACTTC